This T cell receptor (beta chain) was obtained from a study of T cells in Graves' hyperthyroidism and ophthalmopathy. Amplified TCR beta CDR3 regions came from RNA transcripts. TCR CDR3 regions were first amplified by RT-PCR with HTBI primers. Via MiXCR, TCRdb re-called the multiplex PCR reads, giving one row per CDR3 protein. The sample shows hundreds of thousands of distinct CDR3 sequences, 15% to 20% of them seen only once. This clonotype has only a few counts. V gave up 4 bases and J gave up 1 base; unmatched junction bases: 6. The germline V gene encodes CDR1 SNHLY and CDR2 FYNNEI. The CDR3 runs 17 residues. Diagnostic decisions used clinical symptoms, serum thyroxine and TRAb, thyroid ultrasound and orbital computed tomography.

What was sequenced was blood. This chain connects TRBV2 to TRBJ2-2; 10 bases are a match to TRBD2. This receptor was obtained from a man between 35 and 55 years old with Graves' ophthalmopathy. CDR3 loop: CASSAILAGWNTGELFF. The CDR3 DNA reads TGTGCCAGCAGTGCCATACTAGCGGGGTGGAACACCGGGGAGCTGTTTTTT. Together with reference TRBV2 and TRBJ2-2, the CDR3 gives the full variable domain: EPEVTQTPSHQVTQMGQEVILRCVPISNHLYFYWYRQILGQKVEFLVSFYNNEISEKSEIFDDQFSVERPDGSNFTLKIRSTKLEDSAMYFCASSAILAGWNTGELFFGEGSRLTVL.